Listed here are 7 T cell receptor beta chains from one sample, sequenced in a study of cytomegalovirus exposure and HLA in healthy donors. Produced via immunoSEQ multiplex PCR; TCRdb's table is partial and in-frame only. Here the sample spans hundreds of thousands of clones, 86% being singletons. The sequenced sample consisted of PBMCs. The receptor set was obtained from a woman under 30 in good health and CMV-seronegative.

The gene calls are TRBV6-1 and TRBJ1-5; D uncertain. The CDR3 loop spans 17 amino acids. The V and J ends lost 4 bases and 0 bases respectively, with 16 bases between them. Germline values: CDR1 MNHNS, CDR2 SASEGT. CDR3 DNA sequence: TGTGCCAGCAGTGGTGGCGGGGTTTTGAATAGCAATCAGCCCCAGCATTTT. Residues: CASSGGGVLNSNQPQHF.

J is TRBJ1-5 and V is TRBV2, with a tentative D call TRBD1 (5 bases). The V gene's germline CDR1 is SNHLY and CDR2 FYNNEI. This CDR3 region has 17 residues. The V gene lost 5 bases and the J gene lost 0 bases, with 17 bases spanning the gap. This chain's CDR3 is CASSPGSGGISNQPQHF. The CDR3 DNA is TGTGCCAGCAGTCCCGGGAGCGGGGGAATTAGCAATCAGCCCCAGCATTTT.

This clone was counted a single time. J is TRBJ1-4 and V is TRBV28; 10 bases fit TRBD1. Germline V CDR1 and CDR2: MDHEN, SYDVKM. The CDR3 is 14 amino acids. Trimming at V came to 1 base and at J to 8 bases, leaving 1 base not matched to a gene. Written as DNA, the CDR3 is TGTGCCAGCAGTTTATTGGGACAGGGGGAAAAACTGTTTTTT. The encoded protein is CASSLLGQGEKLFF.

This clone was found once. V gene TRBV5-1 combines with J gene TRBJ2-5, with TRBD1 matching over 8 bases. Germline trimming cut 5 bases from V and 2 bases from J; bases unmatched to any gene: 14. Germline loops: CDR1 SGHRS, CDR2 YFSETQ. The CDR3 covers 17 residues. CDR3 in amino acids: CASSFGDRGIYQETQYF. CDR3 DNA: TGCGCCAGCAGTTTTGGTGACAGGGGCATTTATCAAGAGACCCAGTACTTC.

The chain combines TRBV2 with TRBJ2-3; TRBD2 matches at 9 bases. The CDR3 extends over 14 amino acids. Per the germline V gene, CDR1 is SNHLY and CDR2 is FYNNEI. V was pared by 8 bases and J by 4 bases, with 7 bases of the junction left unmatched. CDR3 in amino acids: CASRGRGGADTQYF. The CDR3, as DNA: TGTGCCAGCCGGGGGCGGGGGGGCGCAGATACGCAGTATTTT.

The CDR3 is CSVVRAERTTYNEQFF. The CDR3 nucleotides read TGCAGCGTTGTCAGGGCCGAGCGGACTACCTACAATGAGCAGTTCTTC. The V call is TRBV29-1, the J call TRBJ2-1; D may be TRBD2 (6 bases). Germline-derived CDR1 and CDR2 are SQVTM and ANQGSEA. This CDR3 comprises 16 residues. V lost 4 bases to trimming and J lost 2 bases, with 18 bases between them.

The gene calls are TRBV2 and TRBJ2-1, with 7 nucleotides matching TRBD2. CDR3 length equals 16 residues. Per the germline V gene, CDR1 is SNHLY and CDR2 is FYNNEI. J lost 0 bases, V lost 4 bases, and 6 bases had no gene match. The CDR3 reads CASSVPSGSSYNEQFF. The DNA of the CDR3 is TGTGCCAGCAGTGTCCCTAGCGGTAGCTCCTACAATGAGCAGTTCTTC.